The 23 T cell receptor beta chains presented below share a single source sample, sequenced in a study of control samples from healthy donors and cancer patients (dated by TCRdb to 2019 to 2021). Preparation of the library involved the immunoSEQ multiplex PCR assay. Imported from immuneACCESS, the table was reduced by TCRdb to in-frame sequences with V and J called. These copies leave out some clones; in studies compared against another copy, an unresolved V gene accounts for under half, and the cause of the remainder is not known. This sample gives over 70,000 clones in total; roughly 91% of them show up just once. The ten largest make up around 7.6% of the sample. The specimen was blood. The receptor set was obtained from a woman in her sixties or seventies in good health.

V gene TRBV30 combines with J gene TRBJ1-4; D unresolved. Germline CDR1 and CDR2: GTSNPN and SVGIG (reference sequence). Deletions cut 3 bases from V and 13 bases from J, with 21 bases between. The CDR3 loop spans 14 amino acids. The CDR3: CAWRPRASVGRLFF. The DNA of the CDR3 is TGTGCCTGGAGGCCCCGGGCGTCTGTGGGTAGACTGTTTTTT.

This chain connects TRBV4-2 to TRBJ2-2, with TRBD1 as a possible D gene (5 bases). CDR3 length: 18 amino acids. Trimming took 6 bases from V and 4 from J, leaving 24 bases between them. The V gene's germline CDR1 is LGHNA and CDR2 YNFKEQ. The CDR3 DNA is TGTGCCAGCAGTCGGGTAGTCCAGGGTAGTAGGGCCACCGGGGAGCTGTTTTTT. Translated, it gives CASSRVVQGSRATGELFF.

This clone showed up just once. This rearrangement joins TRBV5-1 to TRBJ1-2; D gene unclear. The CDR3 totals 12 residues. In germline, CDR1 is SGHRS, CDR2 YFSETQ. Trimming removed 2 bases at V and 8 bases at J, with 10 bases between. In nucleotides, the CDR3 is TGCGCCAGCAGCTTTGAGGGAGGCGGCTACACCTTC. Protein sequence: CASSFEGGGYTF.

This clone was counted once. Relative to the germline gene, one junction end is altered; a read error may explain this. CDR3 sequence reads: CASSPTGTETQYF. CDR3 sequence (DNA): TGTGCTAGCAGCCCTACAGGGACAGAGACCCAGTACTTC. The V and J genes are TRBV7-7 and TRBJ2-5; a weak D match, TRBD1 (6 bases). Germline CDR1 SSHAT, CDR2 FNYEAQ (reference sequence). This CDR3 has 13 amino acids.

This chain connects TRBV2 to TRBJ1-2, with TRBD1 as a possible D gene (6 bases). The CDR3 is 17 amino acids. Germline CDR1 SNHLY, CDR2 FYNNEI. V was cut by 2 bases and J by 0 bases, with 16 bases left in between. CDR3 sequence reads: CASSEWSGAAPNYGYTF. The DNA of the CDR3 is TGTGCCAGCAGTGAATGGTCAGGGGCCGCACCTAACTATGGCTACACCTTC.

The V gene is TRBV7-9, the J gene TRBJ2-1; the D is unclear. The V gene's germline CDR1 is SEHNR and CDR2 FQNEAQ (reference sequence). The CDR3 extends over 12 amino acids. V was cut by 5 bases and J by 6 bases, with 8 bases left in between. The CDR3 DNA follows: TGTGCCAGCAGCCCCGGTCGCAATGAGCAGTTCTTC. This gives the protein CASSPGRNEQFF.

The CDR3 here is CASKRGPRDTQYF. The CDR3 bases are TGTGCCAGTAAGCGGGGGCCCCGGGATACGCAGTATTTT. The J gene is TRBJ2-3, the V gene TRBV6-5; the match to TRBD2 covers 8 bases. V lost 9 bases, J lost 6 bases, and 8 bases stayed unmatched. CDR1 and CDR2 from the germline V gene are MNHEY and SVGAGI. CDR3 length equals 13 residues.

CDR3 protein: CASSRNRVGMNTEAFF. Written as DNA, the CDR3 is TGTGCCAGTAGTCGGAACAGGGTTGGCATGAACACTGAAGCTTTCTTT. The chain employs TRBV19 and TRBJ1-1; perhaps TRBD1 as D (6 bases). Germline V gene lookup returns CDR1 LNHDA and CDR2 SQIVND (reference sequence). Trimming removed 5 bases at V and 0 bases at J, with 16 bases between. The CDR3 consists of 16 residues.

The chain's CDR3 is CASTSLGLYGYTF. The CDR3 nucleotides are TGTGCCAGTACTAGCCTAGGGCTCTATGGCTACACCTTC. The chain has TRBV19 and TRBJ1-2; D is undetermined. The CDR3 is 13 amino acids. Trimming left V 7 bases short and J 4 bases short, with 13 bases between. Germline assignment: CDR1 LNHDA and CDR2 SQIVND (reference sequence).

On this clone: A junction boundary mismatches the germline segment, possibly from a read error. This sequence joins TRBV4-3 and TRBJ2-7, with 9 bases identical to TRBD2. The CDR3 consists of 16 residues. Germline V lookup: CDR1 LGHNA, CDR2 YSLEER. CDR3 in DNA: TGCGCCAGCAGCCAGGGGATTAGCGGGAGCTCCCACGAGCAGTACTTC. Amino acids: CASSQGISGSSHEQYF.

The rearrangement links TRBV11-3 to TRBJ1-1; D is unresolved. This CDR3 contains 14 residues. With 5 bases removed from V and 1 base from J, the gap between germline ends came to 11 bases. The germline V gene encodes CDR1 SGHNT and CDR2 YENEEA. The CDR3 coding sequence is TGTGCCAGCAGCCACCAACAAGCGAACACTGAAGCTTTCTTT. Its protein product is CASSHQQANTEAFF.

This clone was recorded a few times. The chain carries TRBV7-9 and TRBJ1-4, with 7 bases matching TRBD1. Trimming removed 2 bases from V and 5 bases from J; junction bases left unmatched: 5. Per the germline V gene, CDR1 is SEHNR and CDR2 is FQNEAQ (reference sequence). The CDR3 runs to 15 residues. The CDR3 is CASSLRGQPNEKLFF. The DNA of the CDR3 is TGTGCCAGCAGCTTAAGGGGACAGCCGAATGAAAAACTGTTTTTT.

This chain uses TRBV24-1 with TRBJ1-1; D ambiguous. V gave up 6 bases and J gave up 0 bases, with 4 bases separating them. Germline V lookup: CDR1 KGHDR, CDR2 SFDVKD. The CDR3 loop spans 12 amino acids. CDR3 bases: TGTGCCACCAGTTGGCTGAACACTGAAGCTTTCTTT. Protein: CATSWLNTEAFF.

J is TRBJ1-2 and V is TRBV4-2; TRBD1 matches at 9 bases. From germline, CDR1 is LGHNA and CDR2 YNFKEQ. The CDR3 is 17 residues long. Trimming removed 3 bases from V and 8 bases from J; junction bases left unmatched: 16. The CDR3, as DNA: TGTGCCAGCAGCCAGACGGGACAGGGAAAGATCCCTTGGGGCTACACCTTC. This sequence encodes CASSQTGQGKIPWGYTF.

V gene TRBV4-1 combines with J gene TRBJ2-7, with D tentatively TRBD2 (6 bases). V lost 5 bases, J lost 7 bases, and 24 bases lay in between. CDR3 length: 16 residues. The germline V gene has CDR1 MGHRA and CDR2 YSYEKL. CDR3 sequence reads: CASSSKVASGSLEQYF. The CDR3 DNA reads as TGCGCCAGCAGCTCAAAGGTGGCCAGCGGGTCCCTGGAGCAGTACTTC.

The chain employs TRBV9 and TRBJ1-1, with a possible D match to TRBD1 (5 bases). Germline V gene lookup returns CDR1 SGDLS and CDR2 YYNGEE. V shed 4 bases and J shed 6 bases, with 19 bases lying between them. The CDR3 is 15 amino acids. DNA of the CDR3: TGTGCCAGCAGCCGTGTTGGGGGTAGTTACGCTGAAGCTTTCTTT. Translation: CASSRVGGSYAEAFF.

This chain joins TRBV24-1 and TRBJ2-2, with D possibly being TRBD1 (5 bases). The CDR3 totals 14 residues. The ends were cut back, 9 bases at V and 5 bases at J, with 15 bases in the middle. Germline V gene sequence: CDR1 KGHDR, CDR2 SFDVKD. CDR3 bases: TGTGCCACCCAAGACAGCCAGACAACCGGGGAGCTGTTTTTT. Its protein product is CATQDSQTTGELFF.

Regarding this clone: This CDR3 is also generated by other DNA sequences in the sample. V gene TRBV11-2 combines with J gene TRBJ1-2; the match to TRBD1 covers 8 bases. CDR3 size: 13 residues. Germline-derived CDR1 and CDR2 are SGHAT and FQNNGV. After removal of 4 bases from V and 3 bases from J, the junction contained 1 base not matched to a gene. The CDR3 sequence is CASSSTGDYGYTF. The CDR3 DNA follows: TGTGCCAGCAGCTCGACAGGGGACTATGGCTACACCTTC. Supplemented by reference TRBV11-2 and TRBJ1-2, the full variable domain reads EAGVAQSPRYKIIEKRQSVAFWCNPISGHATLYWYQQILGQGPKLLIQFQNNGVVDDSQLPKDRFSAERLKGVDSTLKIQPAKLEDSAVYLCASSSTGDYGYTFGSGTRLTVV.

The chain links TRBV11-2 to TRBJ2-3, with no clear D. Germline V CDR1 and CDR2: SGHAT, FQNNGV. The germline V and J ends were trimmed by 3 bases and 7 bases, with 8 bases remaining between them. CDR3 length equals 12 residues. The CDR3: CASSFPENTQYF. DNA for the CDR3: TGTGCCAGCAGCTTTCCTGAGAATACGCAGTATTTT.

The chain is built from TRBV5-5 and TRBJ1-1; no clear D. CDR1 is SGHKS, CDR2 YYEKEE, per germline (reference sequence). Trimming stripped 4 bases from V and 2 bases from J, with 15 bases between. This CDR3 spans 15 amino acids. CDR3 loop: CASSLSFSLNTEAFF. The CDR3 DNA follows: TGTGCCAGCAGCCTCAGCTTCTCACTCAACACTGAAGCTTTCTTT. Full variable domain (outside the CDR3, taken from reference TRBV5-5 and TRBJ1-1): DAGVTQSPTHLIKTRGQQVTLRCSPISGHKSVSWYQQVLGQGPQFIFQYYEKEERGRGNFPDRFSARQFPNYSSELNVNALLLGDSALYLCASSLSFSLNTEAFFGQGTRLTVV.

This chain joins TRBV28 and TRBJ2-7; TRBD2 matches 8 bases. The ends lost 2 bases at V and 4 bases at J; junction bases unmatched: 7. Germline V gene sequence: CDR1 MDHEN, CDR2 SYDVKM. The CDR3 covers 15 residues. This CDR3 reads CASSLPASGPYEQYF. In DNA form, the CDR3 reads TGTGCCAGCAGTTTACCGGCTAGCGGGCCGTACGAGCAGTACTTC.

The chain links TRBV7-9 to TRBJ1-3; D remains ambiguous. The ends were cut back, 2 bases at V and 0 bases at J, with 14 bases in the middle. The germline gives CDR1 SEHNR, CDR2 FQNEAQ (reference sequence). This CDR3 spans 17 amino acids. CDR3 sequence reads: CASSLNWVQYSGNTIYF. CDR3 nucleotide sequence: TGTGCCAGCAGCTTAAACTGGGTCCAGTACTCTGGAAACACCATATATTTT.

V and J are TRBV7-8 and TRBJ2-7; D unresolved. CDR3 length equals 15 residues. Trimming left V 5 bases short and J 6 bases short, with 20 bases between. Germline-derived CDR1 and CDR2 are SGHVS and FQNEAQ. CDR3: CASSPRFGVSGEQYF. The CDR3 coding sequence is TGTGCCAGCAGCCCCCGCTTTGGCGTATCTGGCGAGCAGTACTTC.